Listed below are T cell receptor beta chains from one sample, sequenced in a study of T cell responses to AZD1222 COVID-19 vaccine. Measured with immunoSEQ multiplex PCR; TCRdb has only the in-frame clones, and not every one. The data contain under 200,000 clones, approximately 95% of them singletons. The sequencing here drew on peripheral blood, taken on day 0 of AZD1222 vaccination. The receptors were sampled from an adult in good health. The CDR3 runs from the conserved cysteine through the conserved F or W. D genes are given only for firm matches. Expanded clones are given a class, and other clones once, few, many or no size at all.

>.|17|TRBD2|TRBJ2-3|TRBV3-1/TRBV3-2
CASSQGWGSGSHDTQYF
TGTGCCAGCAGCCAAGGGTGGGGTAGCGGGAGTCACGATACGCAGTATTTT
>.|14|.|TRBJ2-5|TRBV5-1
CASSLATGVETQYF
TGCGCCAGCAGCTTGGCCACGGGAGTGGAGACCCAGTACTTC
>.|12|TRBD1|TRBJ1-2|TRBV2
CASSGTGVGYTF
TGTGCCAGCAGTGGGACAGGGGTCGGCTACACCTTC
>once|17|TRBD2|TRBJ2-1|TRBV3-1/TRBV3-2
CASSQEGLAGDYNEQFF
TGTGCCAGCAGCCAAGAGGGACTAGCGGGAGACTACAATGAGCAGTTCTTC
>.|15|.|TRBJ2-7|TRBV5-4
CASSSFSLRNYEQYF
TGTGCCAGCAGCTCGTTTTCGCTCAGAAACTACGAGCAGTACTTC
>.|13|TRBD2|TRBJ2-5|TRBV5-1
CASSLGREETQYF
TGCGCCAGCAGCTTGGGGCGGGAGGAGACCCAGTACTTC
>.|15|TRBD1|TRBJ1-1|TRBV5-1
CASRGQASMNTEAFF
TGCGCCAGCAGGGGACAGGCCTCCATGAACACTGAAGCTTTCTTT
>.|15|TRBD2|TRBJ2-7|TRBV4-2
CASSQELAGAREQYF
TGTGCCAGCAGCCAAGAGCTAGCGGGGGCGAGGGAGCAGTACTTC
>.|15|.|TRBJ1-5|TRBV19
CASSSQESGSQPQHF
TGTGCCAGTAGTTCCCAAGAGTCGGGGTCGCAGCCCCAGCATTTT
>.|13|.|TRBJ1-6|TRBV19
CASSGNYNSPLHF
TGTGCCAGTAGTGGAAACTATAATTCACCCCTCCACTTT
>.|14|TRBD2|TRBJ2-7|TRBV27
CASSVSGGLYEQYF
TGTGCCAGCAGTGTTAGCGGGGGGCTCTACGAGCAGTACTTC
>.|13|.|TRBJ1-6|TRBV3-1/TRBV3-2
CASSQRQNSPLHF
TGTGCCAGCAGCCAACGACAGAATTCACCCCTCCACTTT
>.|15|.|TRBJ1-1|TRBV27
CASSFGVALATEAFF
TGTGCCAGCAGTTTTGGCGTTGCCTTGGCCACTGAAGCTTTCTTT
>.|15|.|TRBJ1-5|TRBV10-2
CASSVGGLGNQPQHF
TGCGCCAGCAGTGTTGGTGGCCTGGGCAATCAGCCCCAGCATTTT
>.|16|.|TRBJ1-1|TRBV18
CASSPVEGVRHTEAFF
TGTGCCAGCTCACCAGTTGAAGGGGTTCGGCACACTGAAGCTTTCTTT
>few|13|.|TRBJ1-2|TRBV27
CASSLTRHYGYTF
TGTGCCAGCAGTTTGACCCGACACTATGGCTACACCTTC
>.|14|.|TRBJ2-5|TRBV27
CASSNSVLQETQYF
TGTGCCAGCAGCAACAGTGTCTTACAAGAGACCCAGTACTTC
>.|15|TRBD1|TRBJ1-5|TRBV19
CASSIVGTGDQPQHF
TGTGCCAGTAGTATAGTTGGGACAGGGGATCAGCCCCAGCATTTT
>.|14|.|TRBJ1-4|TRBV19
CASTQGPFNEKLFF
TGTGCCAGTACCCAGGGCCCCTTCAATGAAAAACTGTTTTTT
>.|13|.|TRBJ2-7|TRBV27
CASSLSWSYEQYF
TGTGCCAGCAGCCTAAGTTGGAGCTACGAGCAGTACTTC
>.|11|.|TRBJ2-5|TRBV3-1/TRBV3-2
CASSQVRGLYF
TGTGCCAGCAGCCAAGTACGGGGGTTGTACTTC
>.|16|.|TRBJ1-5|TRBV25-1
CASSGRGQSGNQPQHF
TGTGCCAGCAGTGGACGGGGTCAAAGCGGCAATCAGCCCCAGCATTTT
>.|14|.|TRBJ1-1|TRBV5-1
CASSYTGMNTEAFF
TGCGCCAGCAGCTACACAGGGATGAACACTGAAGCTTTCTTT
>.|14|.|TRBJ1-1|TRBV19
CASSIAGTNTEAFF
TGTGCCAGTAGTATTGCAGGAACGAACACTGAAGCTTTCTTT
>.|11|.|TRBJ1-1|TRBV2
CARQVGTEAFF
TGTGCCAGACAGGTCGGCACTGAAGCTTTCTTT
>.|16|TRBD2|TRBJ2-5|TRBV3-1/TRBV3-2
CASSQHEAGVGETQYF
TGTGCCAGCAGCCAACATGAAGCGGGAGTCGGGGAGACCCAGTACTTC
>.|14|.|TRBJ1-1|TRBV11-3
CASSLAGTNTEAFF
TGTGCCAGCAGCTTAGCGGGGACAAACACTGAAGCTTTCTTT
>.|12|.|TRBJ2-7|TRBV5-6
CASSFGQGEQYF
TGTGCCAGCAGCTTCGGGCAGGGCGAGCAGTACTTC